This paragraph reports one T cell receptor beta chain. The entry originates in a study of blood T cell repertoires in COVID-19. Per the germline V gene, CDR1 is SGHNT and CDR2 is YYREEE (reference sequence). J gave up 8 bases and V 0 bases, and 6 bases lay outside the gene matches. The CDR3 runs 15 residues. In the authors' workflow: Reference gene primer amplification in the assay estimated nucleated cell counts. Profiled with immunoSEQ multiplex PCR; TCRdb holds only in-frame clones, not every one. D and trimming were read from the DNA, whereas the V and J calls and clone size are those reported in that table. The sample holds some 150,000 clones, 84% seen once.

This chain joins TRBV5-4 and TRBJ2-1; 9 bases line up with TRBD2. The clonotype was recovered from a woman between 50 and 59 years old with acute or convalescent COVID-19. The sample consisted of peripheral blood. The CDR3 spells CASSLGGGASYEQFF. CDR3 coding DNA: TGTGCCAGCAGCTTGGGCGGGGGGGCCAGTTATGAGCAGTTCTTC.